This T cell receptor beta chain was captured by sequencing in a study of T cell repertoires in cytomegalovirus infection. Study-wide context: Based on public TCR beta signatures, there were indications of CMV infection and of a matching HLA type.

For this clonotype: The antigen remains undetermined.

One entry per CDR3 protein, called by TCRdb with MiXCR from the reads. The profile covers about 490,000 distinct CDR3 sequences, with about 15% appearing a single time and 20% to 30% taken by the ten largest. This CDR3 is built from 16 residues. V was cut by 7 bases and J by 0 bases, with 19 bases left in between. Per the germline V gene, CDR1 is LGHNA and CDR2 is YNFKEQ. Findings of the study overall: The response measured ex vivo was dominated by TCR beta clonotypes (HLA-C-restricted and CMV-specific).

Material for sequencing was CD8+ T cells from PBMCs. The clonotype was recovered from a human donor in good health (CMV status not recorded). Some clones in this sample may be carry-over from other donors' samples. The V and J genes are TRBV4-2 and TRBJ2-7; D perhaps matches TRBD2 (6 bases). The CDR3 sequence is CASTPEARTTSYEQYF. DNA of the CDR3: TGTGCCAGCACTCCAGAGGCCCGGACTACCTCCTACGAGCAGTACTTC.